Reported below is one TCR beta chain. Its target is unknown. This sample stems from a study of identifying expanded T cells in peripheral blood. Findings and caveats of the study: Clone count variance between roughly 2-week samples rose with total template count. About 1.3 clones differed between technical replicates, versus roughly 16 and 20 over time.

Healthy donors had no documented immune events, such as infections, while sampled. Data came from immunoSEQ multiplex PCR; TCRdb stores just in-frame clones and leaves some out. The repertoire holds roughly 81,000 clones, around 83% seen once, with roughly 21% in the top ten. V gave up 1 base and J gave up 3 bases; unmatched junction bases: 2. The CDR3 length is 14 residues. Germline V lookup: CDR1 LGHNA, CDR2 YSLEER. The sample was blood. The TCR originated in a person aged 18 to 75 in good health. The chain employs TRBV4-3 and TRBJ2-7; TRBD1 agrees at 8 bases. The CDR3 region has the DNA TGCGCCAGCAGCCAAGGGACAGGGAACTACGAGCAGTACTTC. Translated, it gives CASSQGTGNYEQYF.